This entry lists 19 T cell receptor beta chains sequenced from one sample in a study of T cell changes during pregnancy in multiple sclerosis. The protocol was immunoSEQ multiplex PCR, while the TCRdb copy is restricted to in-frame clones and leaves out a portion. The sample shows 25,000 to 35,000 clones, over 85% of them seen only once. This sample comprised CD8+ T cells from peripheral blood mononuclear cells, obtained in the first trimester of pregnancy. The receptors stem from a female donor with multiple sclerosis, enrolled in a pregnancy study.

The rearrangement joins TRBV27 to TRBJ2-3, with TRBD2 matching 8 bases. The CDR3 contains 13 residues. The V gene's germline CDR1 is MNHEY and CDR2 SMNVEV (reference sequence). V lost 3 bases and J lost 6; bases outside the gene matches: 2. Written as DNA, the CDR3 is TGTGCCAGCAGTTTCCGACTAGCGGATACGCAGTATTTT. Amino acids: CASSFRLADTQYF.

The chain is built from TRBV19 and TRBJ1-3; 9 nucleotides align to TRBD1. The germline V gene encodes CDR1 LNHDA and CDR2 SQIVND (reference sequence). After removal of 5 bases from V and 2 bases from J, the junction contained 7 bases not matched to a gene. The CDR3 contains 16 residues. CDR3 sequence (DNA): TGTGCCAGTAGTCCTTTCGGGACAGGGCCTGGAAACACCATATATTTT. Residues: CASSPFGTGPGNTIYF. Supplemented by reference TRBV19 and TRBJ1-3, the full variable domain reads DGGITQSPKYLFRKEGQNVTLSCEQNLNHDAMYWYRQDPGQGLRLIYYSQIVNDFQKGDIAEGYSVSREKKESFPLTVTSAQKNPTAFYLCASSPFGTGPGNTIYFGEGSWLTVV.

The genes are TRBV28 and TRBJ2-7; tentatively, D is TRBD1 (6 bases). The CDR3 consists of 15 residues. With 7 bases removed from V and 6 bases from J, the gap between germline ends came to 22 bases. Germline V gene sequence: CDR1 MDHEN, CDR2 SYDVKM. The CDR3 is CASIVERRGGREQYF. For the CDR3, the DNA is TGTGCCAGCATTGTCGAAAGAAGAGGGGGTCGCGAGCAGTACTTC.

The V gene is TRBV14, the J gene TRBJ1-3; 7 nucleotides line up with TRBD1. With 4 bases clipped from V and 5 bases from J, the junction kept 8 bases outside the gene matches. CDR1 and CDR2 (germline): SGHDN, FVKESK. The CDR3 length is 15 residues. The CDR3 bases are TGTGCCAGCAGCCCCTGGACAGGACTGAGAAACACCATATATTTT. Translation gives CASSPWTGLRNTIYF.

The V and J genes are TRBV6-1 and TRBJ1-2; D perhaps matches TRBD1 (5 bases). The CDR3 spans 13 residues. Per germline, CDR1 MNHNS and CDR2 SASEGT. V was trimmed by 3 bases and J by 6 bases, leaving 11 bases between them. The CDR3 DNA reads as TGTGCCAGCAGTGAGTCAGGGTACGATGGCTACACCTTC. Residues: CASSESGYDGYTF.

The chain carries TRBV19 and TRBJ2-7, with D tentatively TRBD2 (5 bases). Germline assignment: CDR1 LNHDA and CDR2 SQIVND (reference sequence). This CDR3 contains 13 residues. Trimming left V 4 bases short and J 2 bases short, with 9 bases between. The CDR3 reads CASSRAEPYEQYF. The CDR3 DNA follows: TGTGCCAGTAGTAGAGCGGAGCCCTACGAGCAGTACTTC.

The chain is built from TRBV9 and TRBJ2-1; 7 positions match TRBD2. Germline CDR1 and CDR2: SGDLS and YYNGEE. J gave up 3 bases and V 4 bases, and 16 bases lay outside the gene matches. The CDR3 extends over 18 amino acids. CDR3 bases: TGTGCCAGCAGCATCCCCTCCGGCGGGGGATTCTTCTACAATGAGCAGTTCTTC. Its protein product is CASSIPSGGGFFYNEQFF.

The chain combines TRBV2 with TRBJ2-5; 11 bases are a match to TRBD2. CDR1 is SNHLY and CDR2 is FYNNEI in the germline V gene. J was trimmed by 5 bases and V by 4 bases; bases with no gene match: 9. The CDR3 totals 16 residues. The CDR3 reads CASSVLAGEAWETQYF. In DNA form, the CDR3 reads TGTGCCAGCAGTGTACTAGCGGGAGAAGCATGGGAGACCCAGTACTTC.

The V gene is TRBV11-2, the J gene TRBJ2-7; TRBD1 agrees at 7 bases. The CDR3 has 16 amino acids. V gave up 5 bases and J gave up 1 base; unmatched junction bases: 11. Germline V gene lookup returns CDR1 SGHAT and CDR2 FQNNGV. The CDR3 DNA follows: TGTGCCAGCAGCCCCCTTCCGAGGGGGCCATCCTACGAGCAGTACTTC. It encodes CASSPLPRGPSYEQYF.

This clone was counted a single time. CDR3 nucleotides: TGTGCCAGCAGTCCGATCCTGCAGGGGGCAGGGGAGCAGTACTTC. This translates into CASSPILQGAGEQYF. The chain carries TRBV6-6 and TRBJ2-7; 8 bases align to TRBD1. From germline, CDR1 is MNHNY and CDR2 SVGAGI (reference sequence). The V segment lost 5 bases and the J segment 7 bases; nucleotides outside the gene matches: 13. The CDR3 sequence is 15 residues long.

This clone occurred once. The rearrangement joins TRBV5-1 to TRBJ2-7, with D possibly TRBD2 on 6 matching bases. V was clipped by 5 bases and J by 3 bases, with 15 bases between them. CDR3 length equals 14 residues. Germline CDR1 and CDR2: SGHRS and YFSETQ. Here the CDR3 DNA reads TGCGCCAGCAGTTACCTGGGACTCGACTACGAGCAGTACTTC. Translated: CASSYLGLDYEQYF.

This clone is a singleton in its sample. CDR3: CASSLTVGGQETQYF. CDR3 coding DNA: TGTGCCAGCAGTTTAACTGTAGGAGGGCAAGAGACCCAGTACTTC. The chain joins TRBV27 to TRBJ2-5, with a weak D call TRBD2 (6 bases). The germline V and J ends were trimmed by 2 bases and 2 bases, with 12 bases remaining between them. This CDR3 has 15 residues. The germline V gene has CDR1 MNHEY and CDR2 SMNVEV (reference sequence).

The chain uses TRBV5-6 and TRBJ2-6, with a weak D call TRBD2 (7 bases). Trimming took off 6 bases at V and 6 bases at J, with 13 bases between the two ends. Germline V gene data show CDR1 as SGHDT and CDR2 as YYEEEE. The CDR3 contains 14 residues. The CDR3 here is CASKGGVAANVLTF. DNA for the CDR3: TGTGCCAGCAAGGGGGGGGTAGCGGCCAACGTCCTGACTTTC. Filled out from reference TRBV5-6 and TRBJ2-6, the complete variable domain reads DAGVTQSPTHLIKTRGQQVTLRCSPKSGHDTVSWYQQALGQGPQFIFQYYEEEERQRGNFPDRFSGHQFPNYSSELNVNALLLGDSALYLCASKGGVAANVLTFGAGSRLTVL.

V is TRBV27 and J is TRBJ2-7; 12 bases fit TRBD2. The CDR3 extends over 15 amino acids. CDR1 is MNHEY and CDR2 is SMNVEV in the germline V gene (reference sequence). J was trimmed by 6 bases and V by 5 bases; bases with no gene match: 8. The CDR3 here is CASSPRLAGAVEQYF. The DNA of the CDR3 is TGTGCCAGCAGTCCCCGACTAGCGGGAGCGGTCGAGCAGTACTTC.

The chain couples TRBV2 to TRBJ2-3, with 9 bases identical to TRBD1. J was trimmed by 3 bases and V by 2 bases; bases with no gene match: 9. The CDR3 consists of 17 residues. The germline CDR1 and CDR2 sequences are SNHLY and FYNNEI. The CDR3 coding sequence is TGTGCCAGCAGTGAACTGCTGCGGGACAGGGAAACAGATACGCAGTATTTT. It specifies CASSELLRDRETDTQYF. The whole variable domain, remainder taken from reference TRBV2 and TRBJ2-3, is EPEVTQTPSHQVTQMGQEVILRCVPISNHLYFYWYRQILGQKVEFLVSFYNNEISEKSEIFDDQFSVERPDGSNFTLKIRSTKLEDSAMYFCASSELLRDRETDTQYFGPGTRLTVL.

This clone was counted only a few times. This chain connects TRBV21-1 to TRBJ1-1. TRBV21-1 is flagged as a pseudogene. There are 11 residues in the CDR3. The CDR3 sequence is CASRRYGEAFF. DNA for the CDR3: TGTGCCAGCAGGCGATACGGTGAAGCTTTCTTT.

CDR3 in DNA: TGTGCCAGCAGCTGGAAGGACAGGGCCTACCCCGAAGCTTTCTTT. Its protein is CASSWKDRAYPEAFF. The rearrangement links TRBV11-2 to TRBJ1-1; the match to TRBD1 covers 8 bases. Germline V gives CDR1 SGHAT, CDR2 FQNNGV. The CDR3 is 15 residues long. The V gene end was trimmed by 4 bases and the J gene end by 8 bases; junction bases not matched to a gene: 12.

This sequence joins TRBV10-2 and TRBJ2-2; no clear D. The CDR3 consists of 11 residues. The germline V gene encodes CDR1 WSHSY and CDR2 SAAADI. V was cut by 4 bases and J by 13 bases, with 10 bases left in between. CDR3 in amino acids: CASSVEMRLFF. The CDR3 coding sequence is TGCGCCAGCAGTGTCGAGATGAGGCTGTTTTTT.

This chain uses TRBV27 with TRBJ1-5; TRBD1 matches 12 bases. The CDR3 totals 16 residues. The V and J ends lost 5 bases and 4 bases, in that order; junction bases with no gene match: 6. From germline, CDR1 is MNHEY and CDR2 SMNVEV (reference sequence). The CDR3: CASSPMGQGANQPQHF. CDR3 sequence (DNA): TGTGCCAGCAGTCCCATGGGACAGGGGGCGAATCAGCCCCAGCATTTT.